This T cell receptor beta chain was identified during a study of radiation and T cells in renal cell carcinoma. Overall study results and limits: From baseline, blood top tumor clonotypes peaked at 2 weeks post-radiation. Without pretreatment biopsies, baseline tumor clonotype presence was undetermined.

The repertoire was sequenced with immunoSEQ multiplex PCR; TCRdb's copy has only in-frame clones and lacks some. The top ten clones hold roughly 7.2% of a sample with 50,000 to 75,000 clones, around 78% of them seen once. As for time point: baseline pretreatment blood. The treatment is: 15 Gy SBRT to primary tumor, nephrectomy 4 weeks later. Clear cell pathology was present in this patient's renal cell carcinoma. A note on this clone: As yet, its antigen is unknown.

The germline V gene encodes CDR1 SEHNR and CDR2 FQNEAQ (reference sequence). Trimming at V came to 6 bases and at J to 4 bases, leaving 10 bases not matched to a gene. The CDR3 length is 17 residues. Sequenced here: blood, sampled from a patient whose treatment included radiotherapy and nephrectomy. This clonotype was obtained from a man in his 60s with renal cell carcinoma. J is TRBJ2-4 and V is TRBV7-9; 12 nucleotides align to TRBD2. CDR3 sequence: CASSPTSGGPLKNIQYF. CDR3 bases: TGTGCCAGCAGTCCTACTAGCGGGGGGCCCCTTAAAAACATTCAGTACTTC.